This record looks at one T cell receptor (beta chain) sequence and its context. The protocol was immunoSEQ multiplex PCR, while the TCRdb copy is restricted to in-frame clones and leaves out a portion. Of roughly 2.1 million clones listed, more than 85% are singletons. The sample originates from a study of shared clonotypes between healthy human individuals. There are 15 residues in the CDR3. CDR1 SNHLY and CDR2 FYNNEI come from the germline V gene. V was pared by 0 bases and J by 8 bases, with 8 bases of the junction left unmatched. CD45RO-negative, CCR7-selected cells formed the naive CD8 fraction, which excluded terminally differentiated effector memory CD45RA+ cells.

This receptor was taken from a man aged 18 to 30 in good health. Some clones in this sample may be carry-over from other donors' samples. The V and J genes are TRBV2 and TRBJ1-2; TRBD1 agrees at 8 bases. Material: naive CD8+ T cells from PBMCs. CDR3: CASSEALTGGLGYTF. In DNA form, the CDR3 reads TGTGCCAGCAGTGAAGCGCTTACAGGGGGACTGGGCTACACCTTC.